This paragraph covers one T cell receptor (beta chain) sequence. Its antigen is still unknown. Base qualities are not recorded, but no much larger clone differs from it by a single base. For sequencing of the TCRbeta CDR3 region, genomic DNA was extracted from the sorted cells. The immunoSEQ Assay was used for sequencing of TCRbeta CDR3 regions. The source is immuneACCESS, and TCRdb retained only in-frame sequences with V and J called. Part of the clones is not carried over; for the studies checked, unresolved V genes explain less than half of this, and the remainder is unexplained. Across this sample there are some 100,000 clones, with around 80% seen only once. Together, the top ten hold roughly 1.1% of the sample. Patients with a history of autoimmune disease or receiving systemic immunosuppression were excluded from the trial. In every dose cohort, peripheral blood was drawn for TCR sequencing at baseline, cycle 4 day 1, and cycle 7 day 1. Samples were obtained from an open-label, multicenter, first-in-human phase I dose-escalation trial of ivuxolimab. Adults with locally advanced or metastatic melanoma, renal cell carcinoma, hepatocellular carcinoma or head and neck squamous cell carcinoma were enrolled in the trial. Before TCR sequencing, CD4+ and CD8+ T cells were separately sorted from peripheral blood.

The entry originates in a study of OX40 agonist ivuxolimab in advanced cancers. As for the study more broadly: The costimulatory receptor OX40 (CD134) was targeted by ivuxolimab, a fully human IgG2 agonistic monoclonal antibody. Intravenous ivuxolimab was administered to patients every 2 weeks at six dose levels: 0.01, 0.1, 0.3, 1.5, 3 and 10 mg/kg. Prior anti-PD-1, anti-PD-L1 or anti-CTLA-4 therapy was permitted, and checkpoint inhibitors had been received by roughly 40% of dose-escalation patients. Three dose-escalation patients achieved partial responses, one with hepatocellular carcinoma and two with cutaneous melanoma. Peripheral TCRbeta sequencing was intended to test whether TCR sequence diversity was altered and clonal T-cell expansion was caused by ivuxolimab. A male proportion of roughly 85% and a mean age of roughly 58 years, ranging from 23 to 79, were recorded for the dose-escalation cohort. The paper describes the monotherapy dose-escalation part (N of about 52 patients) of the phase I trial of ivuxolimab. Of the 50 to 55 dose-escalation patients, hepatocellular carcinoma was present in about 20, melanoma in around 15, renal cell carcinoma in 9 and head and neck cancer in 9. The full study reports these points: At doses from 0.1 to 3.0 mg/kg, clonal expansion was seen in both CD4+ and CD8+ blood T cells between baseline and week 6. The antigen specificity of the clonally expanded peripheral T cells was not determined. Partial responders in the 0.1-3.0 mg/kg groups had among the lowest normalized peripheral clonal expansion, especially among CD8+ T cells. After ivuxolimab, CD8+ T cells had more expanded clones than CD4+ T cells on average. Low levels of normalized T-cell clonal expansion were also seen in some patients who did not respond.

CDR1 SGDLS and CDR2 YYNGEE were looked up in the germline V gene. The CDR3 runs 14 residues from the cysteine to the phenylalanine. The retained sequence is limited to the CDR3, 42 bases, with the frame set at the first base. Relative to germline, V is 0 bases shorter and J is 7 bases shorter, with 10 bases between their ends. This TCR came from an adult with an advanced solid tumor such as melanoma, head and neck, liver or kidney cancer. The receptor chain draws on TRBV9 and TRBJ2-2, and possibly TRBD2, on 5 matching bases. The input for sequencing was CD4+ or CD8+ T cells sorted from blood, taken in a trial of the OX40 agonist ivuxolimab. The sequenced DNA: TGTGCCAGCAGCGTAGTCGGGATAAGCGGGGAGCTGTTTTTT. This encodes CASSVVGISGELFF.